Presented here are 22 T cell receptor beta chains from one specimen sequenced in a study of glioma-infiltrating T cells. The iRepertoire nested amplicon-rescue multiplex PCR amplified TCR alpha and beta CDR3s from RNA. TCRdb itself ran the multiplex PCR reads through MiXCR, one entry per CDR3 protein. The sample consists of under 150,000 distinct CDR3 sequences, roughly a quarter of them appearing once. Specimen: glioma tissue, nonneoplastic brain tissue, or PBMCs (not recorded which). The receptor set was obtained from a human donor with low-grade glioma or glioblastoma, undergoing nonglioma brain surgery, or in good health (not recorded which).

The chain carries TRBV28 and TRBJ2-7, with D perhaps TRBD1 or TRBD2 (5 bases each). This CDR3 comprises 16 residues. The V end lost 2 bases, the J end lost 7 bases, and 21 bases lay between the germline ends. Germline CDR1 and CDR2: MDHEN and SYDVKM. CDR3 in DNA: TGTGCCAGCAGTTTAATGGGGACGAGGGGCTCCACTGAGCAGTACGTC. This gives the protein CASSLMGTRGSTEQYV.

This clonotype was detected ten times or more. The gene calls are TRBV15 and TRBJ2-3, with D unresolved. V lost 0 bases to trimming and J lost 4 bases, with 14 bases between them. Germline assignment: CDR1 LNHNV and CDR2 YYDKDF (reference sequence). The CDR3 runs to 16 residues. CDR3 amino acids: CATSRDVVFPADTQYF. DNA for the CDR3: TGTGCCACCAGCAGAGATGTGGTGTTCCCGGCAGATACGCAGTATTTT.

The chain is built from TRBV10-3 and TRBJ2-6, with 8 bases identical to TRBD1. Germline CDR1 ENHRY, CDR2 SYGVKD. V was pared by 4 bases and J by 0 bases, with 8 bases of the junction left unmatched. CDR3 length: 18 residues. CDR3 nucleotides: TGTGCCATCAGTGGGACCCAGGGGGCTAGCTCTGGGGCCAACGTCCTGACTTTC. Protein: CAISGTQGASSGANVLTF.

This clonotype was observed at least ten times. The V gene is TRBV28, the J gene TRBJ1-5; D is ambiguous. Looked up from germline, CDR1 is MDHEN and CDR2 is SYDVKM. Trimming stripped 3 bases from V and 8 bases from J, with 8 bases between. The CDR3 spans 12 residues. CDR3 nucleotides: TGTGCCAGCAGTTTGTTAGGTGAGCCCCAGCATTTT. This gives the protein CASSLLGEPQHF.

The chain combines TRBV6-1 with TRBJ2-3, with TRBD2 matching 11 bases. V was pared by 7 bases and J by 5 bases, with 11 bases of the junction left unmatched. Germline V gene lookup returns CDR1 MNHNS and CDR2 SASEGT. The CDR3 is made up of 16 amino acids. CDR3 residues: CASTPGLAGGVDTQYF. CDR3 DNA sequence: TGTGCCAGCACCCCGGGGCTAGCGGGGGGCGTAGATACGCAGTATTTT.

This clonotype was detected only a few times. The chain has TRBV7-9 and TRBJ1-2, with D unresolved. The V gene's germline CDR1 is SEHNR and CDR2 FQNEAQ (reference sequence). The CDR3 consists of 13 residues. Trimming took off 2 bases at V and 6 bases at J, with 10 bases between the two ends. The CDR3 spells CASSLLAIDGYTF. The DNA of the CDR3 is TGTGCCAGCAGCTTATTGGCAATTGATGGCTACACCTTC.

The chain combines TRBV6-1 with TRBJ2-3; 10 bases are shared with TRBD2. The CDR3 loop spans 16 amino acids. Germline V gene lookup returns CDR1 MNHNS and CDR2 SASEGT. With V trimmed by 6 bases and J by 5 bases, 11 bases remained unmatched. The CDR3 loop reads CASRPQASGGKDTQYF. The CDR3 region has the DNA TGTGCCAGCAGACCTCAGGCTAGCGGGGGAAAAGATACGCAGTATTTT.

The CDR3 nucleotides read TGTGCCACTCGGCGGGTCATTATGAACACTGAAGCTTTCTTT. It translates to CATRRVIMNTEAFF. The gene calls are TRBV28 and TRBJ1-1, with unresolved D. Per germline, CDR1 MDHEN and CDR2 SYDVKM. This CDR3 is 14 amino acids long. Trimming stripped 10 bases from V and 0 bases from J, with 15 bases between. The full variable domain, rest sourced from reference TRBV28 and TRBJ1-1, is DVKVTQSSRYLVKRTGEKVFLECVQDMDHENMFWYRQDPGLGLRLIYFSYDVKMKEKGDIPEGYSVSREKKERFSLILESASTNQTSMYLCATRRVIMNTEAFFGQGTRLTVV.

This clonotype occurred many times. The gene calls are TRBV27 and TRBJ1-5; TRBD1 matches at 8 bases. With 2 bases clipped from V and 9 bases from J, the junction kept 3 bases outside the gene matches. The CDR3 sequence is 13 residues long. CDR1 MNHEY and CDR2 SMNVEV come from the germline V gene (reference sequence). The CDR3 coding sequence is TGTGCCAGCAGTTTAGGGACAGGCGGGCCCCAGCATTTT. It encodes CASSLGTGGPQHF.

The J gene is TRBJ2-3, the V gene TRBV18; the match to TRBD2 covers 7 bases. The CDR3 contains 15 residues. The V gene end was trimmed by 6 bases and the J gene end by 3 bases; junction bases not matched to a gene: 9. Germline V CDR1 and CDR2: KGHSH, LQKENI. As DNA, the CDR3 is TGTGCCAGCTCCACGGGGCGGGGGATAACAGATACGCAGTATTTT. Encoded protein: CASSTGRGITDTQYF.

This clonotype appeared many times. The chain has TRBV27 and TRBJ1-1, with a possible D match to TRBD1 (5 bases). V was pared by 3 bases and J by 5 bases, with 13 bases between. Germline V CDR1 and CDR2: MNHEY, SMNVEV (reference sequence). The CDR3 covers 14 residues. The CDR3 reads CASSFYGAGTEAFF. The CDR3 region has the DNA TGTGCCAGCAGTTTCTACGGGGCGGGTACTGAAGCTTTCTTT.

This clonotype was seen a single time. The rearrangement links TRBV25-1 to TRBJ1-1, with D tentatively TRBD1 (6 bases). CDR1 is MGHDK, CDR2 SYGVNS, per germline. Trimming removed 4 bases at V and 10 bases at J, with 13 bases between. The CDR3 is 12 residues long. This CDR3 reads CASSGIRGAAFF. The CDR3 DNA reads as TGTGCCAGCAGTGGAATCAGGGGCGCAGCTTTCTTT.

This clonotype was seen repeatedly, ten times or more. Here the CDR3 reads CSASFDSDQPQHF. CDR3 DNA: TGCAGTGCTAGCTTTGACAGTGATCAGCCCCAGCATTTT. The genes are TRBV20-1 and TRBJ1-5, with a tentative D call TRBD1 (5 bases). CDR3 length: 13 amino acids. Trimming removed 3 bases at V and 5 bases at J, with 11 bases between. Germline V gene lookup returns CDR1 DFQATT and CDR2 SNEGSKA (reference sequence).

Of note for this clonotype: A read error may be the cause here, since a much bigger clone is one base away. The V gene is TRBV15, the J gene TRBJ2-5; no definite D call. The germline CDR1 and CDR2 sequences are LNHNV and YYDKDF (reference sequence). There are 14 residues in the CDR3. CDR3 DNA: TGTGCCACCAGCAGAGATAGGAACCAAGAGGCCCAGTACTTC. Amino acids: CATSRDRNQEAQYF.

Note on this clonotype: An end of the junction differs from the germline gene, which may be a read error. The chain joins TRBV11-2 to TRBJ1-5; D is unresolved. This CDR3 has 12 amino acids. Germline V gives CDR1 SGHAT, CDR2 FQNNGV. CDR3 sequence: CDSSGDNQPQHF. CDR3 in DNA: TGTGACAGCAGCGGAGATAATCAGCCCCAGCATTTT.

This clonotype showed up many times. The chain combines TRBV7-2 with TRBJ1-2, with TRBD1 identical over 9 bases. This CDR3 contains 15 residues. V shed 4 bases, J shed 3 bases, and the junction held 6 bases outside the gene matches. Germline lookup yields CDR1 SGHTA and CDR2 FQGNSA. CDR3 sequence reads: CASSSQGAGDYGYTF. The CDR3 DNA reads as TGTGCCAGCAGCTCACAGGGGGCAGGTGACTATGGCTACACCTTC.

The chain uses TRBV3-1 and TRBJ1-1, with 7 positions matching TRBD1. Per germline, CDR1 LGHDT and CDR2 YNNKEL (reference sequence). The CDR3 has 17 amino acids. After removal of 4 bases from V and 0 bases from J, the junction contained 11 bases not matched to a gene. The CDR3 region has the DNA TGTGCCAGCAGCCCAGGGGGATGGGCAGAGGTGAACACTGAAGCTTTCTTT. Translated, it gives CASSPGGWAEVNTEAFF.

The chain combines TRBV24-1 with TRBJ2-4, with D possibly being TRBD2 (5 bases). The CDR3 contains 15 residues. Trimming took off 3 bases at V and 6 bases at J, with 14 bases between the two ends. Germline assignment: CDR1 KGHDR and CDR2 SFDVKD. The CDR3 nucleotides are TGTGCCACCAGTGATCCGGGGTCATTTGGAAACATTCAGTACTTC. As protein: CATSDPGSFGNIQYF.

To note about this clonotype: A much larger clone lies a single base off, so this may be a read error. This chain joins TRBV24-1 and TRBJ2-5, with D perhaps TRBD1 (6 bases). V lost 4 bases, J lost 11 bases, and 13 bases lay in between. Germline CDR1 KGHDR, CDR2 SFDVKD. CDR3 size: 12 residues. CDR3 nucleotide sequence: TGTGCCACCAGTGAACAGGGCTATGAGCAGTACTTC. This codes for CATSEQGYEQYF.

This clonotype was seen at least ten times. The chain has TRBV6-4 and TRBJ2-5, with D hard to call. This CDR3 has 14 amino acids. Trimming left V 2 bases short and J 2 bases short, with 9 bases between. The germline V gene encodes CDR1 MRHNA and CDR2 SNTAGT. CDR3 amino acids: CASSDSIPQETQYF. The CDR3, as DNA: TGTGCCAGCAGTGACAGCATACCTCAAGAGACCCAGTACTTC.

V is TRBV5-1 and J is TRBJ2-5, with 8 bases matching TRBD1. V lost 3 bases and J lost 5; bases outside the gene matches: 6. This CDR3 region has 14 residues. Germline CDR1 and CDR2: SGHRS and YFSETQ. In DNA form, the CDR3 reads TGCGCCAGCAGCTCAGGGGGCGTATATGAGACCCAGTACTTC. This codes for CASSSGGVYETQYF.

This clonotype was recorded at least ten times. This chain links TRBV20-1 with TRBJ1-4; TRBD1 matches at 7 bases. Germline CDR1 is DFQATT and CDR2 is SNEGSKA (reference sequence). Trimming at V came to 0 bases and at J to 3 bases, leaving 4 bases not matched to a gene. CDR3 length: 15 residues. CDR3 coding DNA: TGCAGTGCTAGAGACGGACAGGAGGCTAATGAAAAACTGTTTTTT. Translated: CSARDGQEANEKLFF.